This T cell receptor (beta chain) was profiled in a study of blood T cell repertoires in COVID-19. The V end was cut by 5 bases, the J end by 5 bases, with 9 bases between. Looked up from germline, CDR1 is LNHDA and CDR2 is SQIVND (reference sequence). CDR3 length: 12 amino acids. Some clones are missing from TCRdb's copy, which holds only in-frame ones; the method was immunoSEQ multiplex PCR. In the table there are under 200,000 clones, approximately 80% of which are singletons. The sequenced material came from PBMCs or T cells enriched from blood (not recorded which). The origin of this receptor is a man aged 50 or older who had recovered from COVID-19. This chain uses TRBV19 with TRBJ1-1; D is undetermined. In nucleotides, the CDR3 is TGTGCCAGTAGTTATCGCGGGACTGAAGCTTTCTTT. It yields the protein CASSYRGTEAFF. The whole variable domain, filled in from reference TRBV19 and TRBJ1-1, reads DGGITQSPKYLFRKEGQNVTLSCEQNLNHDAMYWYRQDPGQGLRLIYYSQIVNDFQKGDIAEGYSVSREKKESFPLTVTSAQKNPTAFYLCASSYRGTEAFFGQGTRLTVV.